One sample yielded the 13 T cell receptor beta chains listed below, sequenced in a study of blood T cell repertoires in COVID-19. TCRdb keeps only in-frame clones here, not all; method: immunoSEQ multiplex PCR. The repertoire holds fewer than 300,000 clones, with 90% to 95% as singletons. Source material: peripheral blood. The receptors here all came from a woman in her 30s with COVID-19, enrolled during active disease.

This chain links TRBV3-1 (or the pseudogene TRBV3-2) with TRBJ2-5; 10 nucleotides match TRBD2. From germline, CDR1 is LGHDT and CDR2 YNNKEL (reference sequence). The CDR3 extends over 16 amino acids. V was pared by 4 bases and J by 2 bases, with 7 bases of the junction left unmatched. This chain's CDR3 is CASSPSLAGGQETQYF. The CDR3 coding sequence is TGTGCCAGCAGCCCGAGCTTAGCGGGAGGACAAGAGACCCAGTACTTC.

The V call is TRBV18, the J call TRBJ1-2, with D possibly being TRBD1 (5 bases). The CDR3 totals 15 residues. The V end was cut by 3 bases, the J end by 0 bases, with 11 bases between. From germline, CDR1 is KGHSH and CDR2 LQKENI. CDR3 sequence: CASSPTADTNYGYTF. CDR3 DNA sequence: TGTGCCAGCTCACCGACAGCTGACACTAACTATGGCTACACCTTC.

The chain joins TRBV5-1 to TRBJ1-2; D might be TRBD1 (5 bases). The CDR3 extends over 16 amino acids. The germline CDR1 and CDR2 sequences are SGHRS and YFSETQ. V lost 0 bases and J 7 bases, leaving 19 bases between the germline ends. The CDR3 region has the DNA TGCGCCAGCAGCTTGGTATCGTCAGGGAAGGATGGTGGCTACACCTTC. Protein product: CASSLVSSGKDGGYTF. Variable domain in full (rest from reference TRBV5-1 and TRBJ1-2): KAGVTQTPRYLIKTRGQQVTLSCSPISGHRSVSWYQQTPGQGLQFLFEYFSETQRNKGNFPGRFSGRQFSNSRSEMNVSTLELGDSALYLCASSLVSSGKDGGYTFGSGTRLTVV.

The genes are TRBV15 and TRBJ2-7, with 9 nucleotides matching TRBD1. The CDR3 loop spans 14 amino acids. V lost 5 bases and J lost 2; bases outside the gene matches: 4. CDR1 is LNHNV, CDR2 YYDKDF, per germline (reference sequence). In DNA, the CDR3 is TGTGCCACCAGCCCGCGGGACAGGGCCTACGAGCAGTACTTC. Translation: CATSPRDRAYEQYF.

A single count supports this clone. The chain employs TRBV19 and TRBJ2-7; TRBD2 matches 9 bases. Germline V lookup: CDR1 LNHDA, CDR2 SQIVND (reference sequence). The CDR3 is made up of 16 amino acids. The ends lost 3 bases at V and 3 bases at J; junction bases unmatched: 9. The DNA for the CDR3 is TGTGCCAGTAGTATCTTGGCGGGAGGGATCATCTACGAGCAGTACTTC. It translates to CASSILAGGIIYEQYF.

This clone was recorded only once. The J gene is TRBJ2-1, the V gene TRBV5-1; 8 nucleotides agree with TRBD2. Germline loops: CDR1 SGHRS, CDR2 YFSETQ. The CDR3 has 15 amino acids. Trimming took 3 bases from V and 3 from J; bases not matched to a gene: 5. DNA of the CDR3: TGCGCCAGCAGCTCCAGCGGGAGTATCTACAATGAGCAGTTCTTC. This codes for CASSSSGSIYNEQFF.

The gene calls are TRBV20-1 and TRBJ2-1; a possible D gene is TRBD2 (5 bases). Trimming took 7 bases from V and 8 from J, leaving 12 bases between them. The CDR3 is 11 residues long. The germline V gene has CDR1 DFQATT and CDR2 SNEGSKA (reference sequence). CDR3 residues: CSGGVFDEQFF. The CDR3 DNA follows: TGCAGTGGGGGAGTTTTCGATGAGCAGTTCTTC.

The CDR3 DNA reads as TGTGCCAGCAGTTTATTCCCGGGACTAGCGGGAGGCAATGAGCAGTTCTTC. Translation gives CASSLFPGLAGGNEQFF. V gene TRBV27 combines with J gene TRBJ2-1; 15 nucleotides line up with TRBD2. Per germline, CDR1 MNHEY and CDR2 SMNVEV (reference sequence). J was trimmed by 6 bases and V by 1 base; bases with no gene match: 4. CDR3 length: 17 amino acids.

This chain's CDR3 is CASSERQGNTEAFF. The CDR3 nucleotides read TGTGCCAGCAGTGAAAGACAGGGGAACACTGAAGCTTTCTTT. The V and J genes are TRBV6-1 and TRBJ1-1, with 7 bases lining up with TRBD1. The germline V gene encodes CDR1 MNHNS and CDR2 SASEGT. The CDR3 consists of 14 residues. J was trimmed by 1 base and V by 2 bases; bases with no gene match: 1.

The rearrangement joins TRBV10-3 to TRBJ2-5; 9 bases are shared with TRBD2. The CDR3 contains 16 residues. Germline-derived CDR1 and CDR2 are ENHRY and SYGVKD. V gave up 0 bases and J gave up 4 bases; unmatched junction bases: 6. This CDR3 reads CAISESREGLAETQYF. CDR3 nucleotide sequence: TGTGCCATCAGTGAGTCGCGGGAGGGCCTGGCAGAGACCCAGTACTTC.

This clone is a singleton in its sample. The chain uses TRBV19 and TRBJ2-2, with TRBD1 matching over 7 bases. The CDR3 is made up of 17 amino acids. After removal of 4 bases from V and 6 bases from J, the junction contained 14 bases not matched to a gene. CDR1 and CDR2 (germline): LNHDA, SQIVND (reference sequence). CDR3 sequence: CASSNEAGGKEPGELFF. In nucleotides, the CDR3 is TGTGCCAGTAGTAATGAGGCAGGGGGTAAGGAACCCGGGGAGCTGTTTTTT.

The chain couples TRBV7-9 to TRBJ2-3; 8 bases fit TRBD2. V shed 2 bases, J shed 4 bases, and the junction held 5 bases outside the gene matches. Germline V gene lookup returns CDR1 SEHNR and CDR2 FQNEAQ (reference sequence). This CDR3 is 15 amino acids long. As DNA, the CDR3 is TGTGCCAGCAGCTTAAGGGGTAGCGGGGCAGATACGCAGTATTTT. This gives the protein CASSLRGSGADTQYF.

A single count supports this clone. The chain has TRBV6-1 and TRBJ1-5; D is perhaps TRBD1 (6 bases). The CDR3 has 16 amino acids. CDR1 is MNHNS, CDR2 SASEGT, per germline. V was clipped by 4 bases and J by 2 bases, with 15 bases between them. The CDR3 is CASSVVRGGGNQPQHF. Written as DNA, the CDR3 is TGTGCCAGCAGTGTCGTACGAGGGGGAGGCAATCAGCCCCAGCATTTT.